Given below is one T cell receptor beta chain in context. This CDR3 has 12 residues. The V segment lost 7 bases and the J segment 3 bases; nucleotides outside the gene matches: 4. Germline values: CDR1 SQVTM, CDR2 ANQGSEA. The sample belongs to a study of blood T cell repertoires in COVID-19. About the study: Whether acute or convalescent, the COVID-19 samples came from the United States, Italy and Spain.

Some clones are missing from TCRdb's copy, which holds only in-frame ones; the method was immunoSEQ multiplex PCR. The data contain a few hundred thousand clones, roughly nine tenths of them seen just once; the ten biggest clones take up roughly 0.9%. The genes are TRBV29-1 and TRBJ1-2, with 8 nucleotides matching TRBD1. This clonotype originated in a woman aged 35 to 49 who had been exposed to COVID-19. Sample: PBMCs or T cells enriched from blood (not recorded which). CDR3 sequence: CSASTGDYGYTF. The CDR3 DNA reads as TGCAGCGCTTCGACAGGGGACTATGGCTACACCTTC.